The 17 T cell receptor beta chains below all came from one sample that was sequenced in a study of Ad26.COV2.S vaccination and SARS-CoV-2 variants. Treatment meaning: 19 received Ad26.COV2.S at low or high dose, single or two shots; about 5 received placebo; per-sample allocation not given. Specimens were obtained on day 63 following the first vaccine or placebo injection. Measured with immunoSEQ multiplex PCR; TCRdb has only the in-frame clones, and not every one. The sample lists about 370,000 clones, around 85% seen once, with roughly 3.5% in the top ten. This specimen consisted of peripheral blood, obtained in a trial of Ad26.COV2.S vaccine versus placebo. The receptors shown here come from a person between 18 and 59 years old who received the Ad26.COV2.S COVID-19 vaccine or a placebo.

The gene calls are TRBV4-3 and TRBJ2-2, with 7 bases that match TRBD1. This CDR3 has 16 residues. Germline-derived CDR1 and CDR2 are LGHNA and YSLEER. V lost 0 bases and J lost 3; bases outside the gene matches: 4. The CDR3 DNA sequence: TGCGCCAGCAGCCAAGATAATCAGGGGGACACCGGGGAGCTGTTTTTT. It specifies CASSQDNQGDTGELFF.

The chain uses TRBV7-2 and TRBJ2-5; D may be TRBD1 (5 bases). The CDR3 contains 15 residues. The germline CDR1 and CDR2 sequences are SGHTA and FQGNSA. V was clipped by 1 base and J by 0 bases, with 9 bases between them. CDR3 bases: TGTGCCAGCAGCTTAGGGGGCGGTTACCAAGAGACCCAGTACTTC. Protein: CASSLGGGYQETQYF. The whole variable domain, remainder taken from reference TRBV7-2 and TRBJ2-5, is GAGVSQSPSNKVTEKGKDVELRCDPISGHTALYWYRQSLGQGLEFLIYFQGNSAPDKSGLPSDRFSAERTGGSVSTLTIQRTQQEDSAVYLCASSLGGGYQETQYFGPGTRLLVL.

The chain links TRBV4-3 to TRBJ1-2; 8 bases are shared with TRBD1. V lost 4 bases, J lost 7 bases, and 5 bases stayed unmatched. This CDR3 spans 13 amino acids. Germline V gives CDR1 LGHNA, CDR2 YSLEER. CDR3: CASSRQGISGYTF. The CDR3, as DNA: TGCGCCAGCAGCCGACAGGGGATTTCTGGCTACACCTTC.

The chain has TRBV7-9 and TRBJ2-2; D perhaps matches TRBD1 (6 bases). Trimming stripped 2 bases from V and 7 bases from J, with 14 bases between. This CDR3 has 15 amino acids. Germline CDR1 SEHNR, CDR2 FQNEAQ (reference sequence). In DNA form, the CDR3 reads TGTGCCAGCAGCTTAATCGGACAGTTGGGCGGGGAGCTGTTTTTT. It yields the protein CASSLIGQLGGELFF.

The chain has TRBV4-1 and TRBJ2-1; D gene unclear. The germline CDR1 and CDR2 sequences are MGHRA and YSYEKL. The CDR3 runs to 15 residues. V lost 3 bases and J 5 bases, leaving 14 bases between the germline ends. The CDR3 DNA is TGCGCCAGCAGCCAGGGCCTAAATAATAACAATGAGCAGTTCTTC. Protein sequence: CASSQGLNNNNEQFF.

The chain joins TRBV30 to TRBJ2-3; D tentatively fits TRBD1 or TRBD2 (6 bases each). The CDR3 runs to 14 residues. Germline lookup yields CDR1 GTSNPN and CDR2 SVGIG (reference sequence). The V gene lost 1 base and the J gene lost 5 bases, with 13 bases spanning the gap. The DNA of the CDR3 is TGTGCCTGGAGTGCGGGGGCCGAAGGAGATACGCAGTATTTT. Translating it yields CAWSAGAEGDTQYF. Variable domain in full (rest from reference TRBV30 and TRBJ2-3): SQTIHQWPATLVQPVGSPLSLECTVEGTSNPNLYWYRQAAGRGLQLLFYSVGIGQISSEVPQNLSASRPQDRQFILSSKKLLLSDSGFYLCAWSAGAEGDTQYFGPGTRLTVL.

The chain combines TRBV4-1 with TRBJ1-3; 7 bases match TRBD1. CDR1 is MGHRA and CDR2 is YSYEKL in the germline V gene. After removal of 2 bases from V and 0 bases from J, the junction contained 4 bases not matched to a gene. The CDR3 consists of 16 residues. The CDR3 DNA follows: TGCGCCAGCAGCCAAAGGGCAGGGGGCTCTGGAAACACCATATATTTT. It is translated as CASSQRAGGSGNTIYF.

V gene TRBV11-3 combines with J gene TRBJ2-4; 7 bases are shared with TRBD2. Trimming removed 3 bases from V and 2 bases from J; junction bases left unmatched: 7. Per the germline V gene, CDR1 is SGHNT and CDR2 is YENEEA. CDR3 length: 16 residues. This CDR3 reads CASSFGGIHPKNIQYF. CDR3 coding DNA: TGTGCCAGCAGCTTCGGGGGGATCCACCCCAAAAACATTCAGTACTTC.

The chain recombines TRBV7-9 with TRBJ2-7; D might be TRBD1 (6 bases). This CDR3 contains 18 residues. CDR1 SEHNR and CDR2 FQNEAQ come from the germline V gene (reference sequence). V shed 1 base and J shed 5 bases, with 24 bases lying between them. The CDR3 bases are TGTGCCAGCAGCTTAGGCCATCTCCTATCGGGACAACTTGACGAGCAGTACTTC. Its translation is CASSLGHLLSGQLDEQYF.

CDR3 loop: CASSLYQGAYSLSNQPQHF. Written as DNA, the CDR3 is TGTGCCAGCAGCTTGTATCAGGGGGCCTATTCGTTATCGAATCAGCCCCAGCATTTT. The rearrangement uses TRBV5-6 and TRBJ1-5, with TRBD1 identical over 8 bases. The CDR3 extends over 19 amino acids. CDR1 SGHDT and CDR2 YYEEEE come from the germline V gene. Trimming removed 1 base from V and 4 bases from J; junction bases left unmatched: 16.

This clone was detected once. This chain joins TRBV4-1 and TRBJ2-3; a possible D gene is TRBD1 (5 bases). Germline assignment: CDR1 MGHRA and CDR2 YSYEKL. The CDR3 covers 12 residues. Deletions cut 1 base from V and 6 bases from J, with 5 bases between. This chain's CDR3 is CASSQAGDTQYF. The CDR3 nucleotides read TGCGCCAGCAGCCAAGCAGGGGATACGCAGTATTTT.

The chain combines TRBV6-6 with TRBJ2-2; 9 positions agree with TRBD2. Losses at the gene ends were 6 bases for V and 3 bases for J; bases not matched to a gene: 2. The CDR3 sequence is 14 residues long. Germline values: CDR1 MNHNY, CDR2 SVGAGI (reference sequence). The CDR3 bases are TGTGCCAGCAGGAAGCGGGGGGACACCGGGGAGCTGTTTTTT. This gives the protein CASRKRGDTGELFF.

The CDR3: CATIGTTFEQYF. In nucleotides, the CDR3 is TGTGCCACCATCGGGACTACCTTTGAGCAGTACTTC. The gene calls are TRBV19 and TRBJ2-7; the match to TRBD2 covers 7 bases. The CDR3 has 12 residues. Germline V gives CDR1 LNHDA, CDR2 SQIVND (reference sequence). V was pared by 10 bases and J by 7 bases, with 10 bases of the junction left unmatched.

The chain links TRBV6-6 to TRBJ1-6; D not resolved. This CDR3 is 13 amino acids long. V was pared by 7 bases and J by 3 bases, with 7 bases between. CDR1 is MNHNY, CDR2 SVGAGI, per germline (reference sequence). The CDR3 reads CASKNLYNSPLHF. CDR3 nucleotides: TGTGCCAGCAAGAATCTCTATAATTCACCCCTCCACTTT.

The chain couples TRBV7-9 to TRBJ2-3; 7 bases map to TRBD2. Per the germline V gene, CDR1 is SEHNR and CDR2 is FQNEAQ (reference sequence). The junction had 3 bases not matched to a gene; V was cut back by 6 bases and J by 0 bases. CDR3 length: 14 residues. CDR3 sequence: CASRRSGSTDTQYF. DNA of the CDR3: TGTGCCAGCAGACGTAGCGGGAGCACAGATACGCAGTATTTT.

This chain links TRBV19 with TRBJ1-1; D may be TRBD1 (5 bases). CDR3 length: 12 amino acids. Germline CDR1 LNHDA, CDR2 SQIVND (reference sequence). CDR3: CDRDEMNTEAFF. The CDR3, as DNA: TGTGACCGGGACGAAATGAACACTGAAGCTTTCTTT. Variable domain in full (rest from reference TRBV19 and TRBJ1-1): DGGITQSPKYLFRKEGQNVTLSCEQNLNHDAMYWYRQDPGQGLRLIYYSQIVNDFQKGDIAEGYSVSREKKESFPLTVTSAQKNPTAFYLCDRDEMNTEAFFGQGTRLTVV.

The chain employs TRBV27 and TRBJ2-5; D not certain. This CDR3 is built from 15 residues. Trimming took off 7 bases at V and 4 bases at J, with 19 bases between the two ends. The germline V gene has CDR1 MNHEY and CDR2 SMNVEV (reference sequence). The CDR3 reads CASNVAAGSPETQYF. The CDR3 DNA sequence: TGTGCCAGCAATGTAGCCGCAGGTTCTCCAGAGACCCAGTACTTC.